The clone carrying this TCR beta chain was seen at least ten times. No antigen is known for it. cDNA was made by 5'RACE with 10-nucleotide random UMIs. Every sequencing run produced over 180 million TCR-beta sequences, and the sequences from any one run covered 15-18 subjects. TCRdb called the 5' RACE reads again in MiXCR, with one record for every CDR3 protein. The sample contains 80,000 to 100,000 distinct CDR3 sequences, under 4.5% of which appear only once. These data originate in a study of neurological immune-mediated disorders. Notes on the study in general: The greatest degree of TCR clonal expansion was observed in HTLV-1-associated myelopathy, with the lowest in multiple sclerosis, below that of healthy controls.

J gave up 1 base and V 4 bases, and 9 bases lay outside the gene matches. In germline, CDR1 is SGHAT, CDR2 FQNNGV. The CDR3 sequence is 17 residues long. The V gene is TRBV11-2, the J gene TRBJ2-5; 10 nucleotides match TRBD2. The sample was PBMCs. This receptor was obtained from a woman aged 45-65 years with multiple sclerosis. The CDR3 region is CASSSPRTSGPQETQYF. The DNA of the CDR3 is TGTGCCAGCAGCTCCCCCCGGACTAGCGGACCCCAAGAGACCCAGTACTTC.